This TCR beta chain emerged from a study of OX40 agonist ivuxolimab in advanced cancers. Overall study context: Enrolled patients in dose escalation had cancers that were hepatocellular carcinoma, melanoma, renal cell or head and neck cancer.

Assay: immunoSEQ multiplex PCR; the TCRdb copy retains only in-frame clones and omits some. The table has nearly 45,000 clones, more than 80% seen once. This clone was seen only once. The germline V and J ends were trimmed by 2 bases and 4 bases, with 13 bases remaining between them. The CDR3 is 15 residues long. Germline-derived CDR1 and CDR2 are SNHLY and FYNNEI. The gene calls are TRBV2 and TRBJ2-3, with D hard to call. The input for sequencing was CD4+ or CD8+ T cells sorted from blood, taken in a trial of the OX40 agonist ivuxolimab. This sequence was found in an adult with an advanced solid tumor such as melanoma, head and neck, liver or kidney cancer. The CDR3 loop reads CASSEPTRPPDTQYF. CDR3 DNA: TGTGCCAGCAGTGAACCCACCCGTCCTCCAGATACGCAGTATTTT.